Each of the 2 T cell receptor beta chains below was sequenced from the same sample in a study of cytomegalovirus exposure and HLA in healthy donors. The PCR was carried out with 60 Vbeta primers and 13 Jbeta primers. Assay: immunoSEQ multiplex PCR; the TCRdb copy retains only in-frame clones and omits some. The table records about 150,000 clones, about 64% of them present only once. Sequenced sample: PBMCs. These receptors were collected from a woman in her forties in good health and CMV-seronegative.

This clone has more than one count but fewer than ten. The chain joins TRBV5-6 to TRBJ1-1; D unclear. This CDR3 contains 14 residues. Trimming left V 2 bases short and J 1 base short, with 9 bases between. Germline-derived CDR1 and CDR2 are SGHDT and YYEEEE. The CDR3, as DNA: TGTGCCAGCAGCTTTTACTCCCGGAACACTGAAGCTTTCTTT. This sequence encodes CASSFYSRNTEAFF.

The chain carries TRBV5-1 and TRBJ2-7, with D tentatively TRBD1 (6 bases). Germline assignment: CDR1 SGHRS and CDR2 YFSETQ. V was trimmed by 0 bases and J by 0 bases, leaving 10 bases between them. This CDR3 has 15 amino acids. CDR3 DNA sequence: TGCGCCAGCAGCTTGGCGACAGGTTTCTCCTACGAGCAGTACTTC. It yields the protein CASSLATGFSYEQYF.